This is a list of T cell receptor beta chains from one sample in a study of cytomegalovirus exposure and HLA in healthy donors. Sequenced by immunoSEQ multiplex PCR; TCRdb stores in-frame clones only, minus some. This sample's table reports 100,000 to 150,000 clones. The sequencing input was PBMCs. The receptors were sampled from a man in his forties in good health and CMV-seronegative. The CDR3 runs from the conserved cysteine through the conserved F or W. Each record gives: J gene, V gene, D gene, CDR3 protein, CDR3 DNA. The D gene is left open where the match is weak.

j_gene: TRBJ2-7; v_gene: TRBV5-1; d_gene: TRBD1; CDR3aa: CASSLRDRAHEQYF; CDR3nt: TGCGCCAGCAGCTTGCGGGACAGGGCTCACGAGCAGTACTTC
j_gene: TRBJ1-5; v_gene: TRBV19; d_gene: TRBD1; CDR3aa: CASSFLGQGNQPQHF; CDR3nt: TGTGCCAGTAGTTTTCTGGGACAGGGCAATCAGCCCCAGCATTTT
j_gene: TRBJ2-5; v_gene: TRBV5-1; d_gene: TRBD2; CDR3aa: CASSQLAGGQETQYF; CDR3nt: TGCGCCAGCAGTCAGCTAGCGGGAGGACAAGAGACCCAGTACTTC
j_gene: TRBJ2-1; v_gene: TRBV5-1; d_gene: TRBD2; CDR3aa: CASSWGLASSSYNEQFF; CDR3nt: TGCGCCAGCAGCTGGGGACTAGCCTCGAGCTCCTACAATGAGCAGTTCTTC
j_gene: TRBJ1-1; v_gene: TRBV7-9; d_gene: -; CDR3aa: CASSLDHRGTEAFF; CDR3nt: TGTGCCAGCAGCTTAGACCATCGGGGCACTGAAGCTTTCTTT
j_gene: TRBJ2-4; v_gene: TRBV6-5; d_gene: -; CDR3aa: CASSFGGAKNIQYF; CDR3nt: TGTGCCAGCAGTTTCGGAGGAGCCAAAAACATTCAGTACTTC
j_gene: TRBJ2-7; v_gene: TRBV13; d_gene: TRBD2; CDR3aa: CASSRGGLAGEFYEQYF; CDR3nt: TGTGCCAGCAGCCGTGGAGGGCTAGCGGGAGAATTCTACGAGCAGTACTTC
j_gene: TRBJ1-3; v_gene: TRBV4-2; d_gene: TRBD1; CDR3aa: CASSQWDRENFGDTIYF; CDR3nt: TGTGCCAGCAGCCAGTGGGACAGGGAAAACTTCGGGGACACCATATATTTT
j_gene: TRBJ1-2; v_gene: TRBV27; d_gene: TRBD1; CDR3aa: CASSVGRQGAPLDYGYTF; CDR3nt: TGTGCCAGCAGTGTGGGGCGGCAGGGGGCCCCCTTGGACTATGGCTACACCTTC
j_gene: TRBJ2-6; v_gene: TRBV7-9; d_gene: TRBD1; CDR3aa: CASSPPGQLDSGANVLTF; CDR3nt: TGTGCCAGCAGCCCTCCGGGACAGCTTGACTCTGGGGCCAACGTCCTGACTTTC
j_gene: TRBJ2-5; v_gene: TRBV18; d_gene: -; CDR3aa: CASSLWGAETQYF; CDR3nt: TGTGCCAGCTCCCTCTGGGGCGCAGAGACCCAGTACTTC
j_gene: TRBJ1-2; v_gene: TRBV5-6; d_gene: TRBD1; CDR3aa: CASRWAGQGHYGYTF; CDR3nt: TGTGCCAGCAGATGGGCTGGACAGGGACACTATGGCTACACCTTC
j_gene: TRBJ2-3; v_gene: TRBV6-6; d_gene: -; CDR3aa: CASSPPLGGSTDTQYF; CDR3nt: TGTGCCAGCAGTCCTCCTCTCGGCGGAAGCACAGATACGCAGTATTTT
j_gene: TRBJ2-1; v_gene: TRBV18; d_gene: TRBD2; CDR3aa: CASSWQATSGSLSHNEQFF; CDR3nt: TGTGCCAGCTCATGGCAGGCGACTAGCGGGAGTCTTTCCCACAATGAGCAGTTCTTC
j_gene: TRBJ2-1; v_gene: TRBV29-1; d_gene: -; CDR3aa: CSVAGPGYNEQFF; CDR3nt: TGCAGCGTGGCGGGGCCCGGGTACAATGAGCAGTTCTTC
j_gene: TRBJ2-2; v_gene: TRBV2; d_gene: TRBD2; CDR3aa: CASRTSGGNTGELFF; CDR3nt: TGTGCCAGCAGGACTAGCGGGGGGAACACCGGGGAGCTGTTTTTT
j_gene: TRBJ2-7; v_gene: TRBV19; d_gene: -; CDR3aa: CASSAGTYEQYF; CDR3nt: TGTGCCAGTAGTGCGGGTACCTACGAGCAGTACTTC
j_gene: TRBJ1-1; v_gene: TRBV19; d_gene: -; CDR3aa: CASSNGGGYNTEAFF; CDR3nt: TGTGCCAGTAGTAACGGGGGGGGTTACAACACTGAAGCTTTCTTT
j_gene: TRBJ2-7; v_gene: TRBV5-4; d_gene: TRBD2; CDR3aa: CASSLGLAHYEQYF; CDR3nt: TGTGCCAGCAGCTTGGGACTAGCCCACTACGAGCAGTACTTC
j_gene: TRBJ2-3; v_gene: TRBV5-1; d_gene: TRBD1; CDR3aa: CASSLAQGTGPDTQYF; CDR3nt: TGCGCCAGCAGCTTGGCCCAAGGGACAGGGCCAGATACGCAGTATTTT
j_gene: TRBJ2-7; v_gene: TRBV29-1; d_gene: -; CDR3aa: CSVATSSYEQYF; CDR3nt: TGCAGCGTTGCCACTTCCTCCTACGAGCAGTACTTC
j_gene: TRBJ1-1; v_gene: TRBV19; d_gene: -; CDR3aa: CASSPRGGRTEAFF; CDR3nt: TGTGCCAGTAGTCCCCGGGGGGGTAGGACTGAAGCTTTCTTT
j_gene: TRBJ1-2; v_gene: TRBV5-1; d_gene: TRBD1; CDR3aa: CASSWRTGNYGYTF; CDR3nt: TGCGCCAGCAGCTGGAGGACAGGGAACTATGGCTACACCTTC
j_gene: TRBJ2-7; v_gene: TRBV5-4; d_gene: -; CDR3aa: CASSLGSGLSYEQYF; CDR3nt: TGTGCCAGCAGCTTGGGGTCAGGGCTTTCCTACGAGCAGTACTTC
j_gene: TRBJ2-2; v_gene: TRBV27; d_gene: TRBD2; CDR3aa: CASSLLAVSRTGELFF; CDR3nt: TGTGCCAGCAGTTTACTAGCGGTCAGTAGGACCGGGGAGCTGTTTTTT
j_gene: TRBJ1-1; v_gene: TRBV5-4; d_gene: -; CDR3aa: CASSLGAMRNTEAFF; CDR3nt: TGTGCCAGCAGCTTGGGGGCGATGAGAAACACTGAAGCTTTCTTT
j_gene: TRBJ2-7; v_gene: TRBV10-3; d_gene: TRBD1; CDR3aa: CAISPRQGYHEQYF; CDR3nt: TGTGCCATCAGCCCGAGACAGGGCTATCACGAGCAGTACTTC
j_gene: TRBJ2-7; v_gene: TRBV5-8; d_gene: TRBD2; CDR3aa: CASSRAGLAVYEQYF; CDR3nt: TGTGCCAGCAGCCGCGCGGGACTAGCGGTCTACGAGCAGTACTTC
j_gene: TRBJ1-2; v_gene: TRBV5-1; d_gene: -; CDR3aa: CASSLAGGSYGYTF; CDR3nt: TGCGCCAGCAGCTTGGCCGGGGGTTCTTACGGCTACACCTTC
j_gene: TRBJ1-5; v_gene: TRBV4-3; d_gene: -; CDR3aa: CASSQAWTVNQPQHF; CDR3nt: TGCGCCAGCAGCCAAGCCTGGACAGTCAATCAGCCCCAGCATTTT
j_gene: TRBJ2-5; v_gene: TRBV2; d_gene: -; CDR3aa: CASIPVAAQETQYF; CDR3nt: TGTGCCAGCATTCCCGTTGCGGCCCAAGAGACCCAGTACTTC
j_gene: TRBJ2-7; v_gene: TRBV27; d_gene: TRBD1; CDR3aa: CASSFVGTGTYEQYF; CDR3nt: TGTGCCAGCAGTTTTGTGGGGACAGGGACCTACGAGCAGTACTTC
j_gene: TRBJ2-7; v_gene: TRBV10-3; d_gene: TRBD2; CDR3aa: CATSSGTYEQYF; CDR3nt: TGTGCCACCTCTAGCGGAACCTACGAGCAATACTTC
j_gene: TRBJ2-7; v_gene: TRBV29-1; d_gene: -; CDR3aa: CSVRGLATYEQYF; CDR3nt: TGCAGCGTTCGGGGACTGGCAACTTACGAGCAGTACTTC
j_gene: TRBJ1-2; v_gene: TRBV4-1; d_gene: -; CDR3aa: CASSQLAQGGGYTF; CDR3nt: TGCGCCAGCAGCCAATTAGCGCAGGGAGGAGGCTACACCTTC
j_gene: TRBJ1-2; v_gene: TRBV7-8; d_gene: -; CDR3aa: CASSPATAYGYTF; CDR3nt: TGTGCCAGCAGCCCGGCCACAGCCTATGGCTACACCTTC
j_gene: TRBJ2-7; v_gene: TRBV1; d_gene: -; CDR3aa: CTNLSPCTELAESYEQYF; CDR3nt: TGCACCAATCTATCCCCCTGCACAGAACTAGCGGAGTCCTACGAGCAGTACTTC
j_gene: TRBJ1-1; v_gene: TRBV15; d_gene: -; CDR3aa: CATSRGGRMNTEAFF; CDR3nt: TGTGCCACCAGCAGGGGAGGGAGAATGAACACTGAAGCTTTCTTT
j_gene: TRBJ1-2; v_gene: TRBV6-4; d_gene: -; CDR3aa: CASSVSTGANYGYTF; CDR3nt: TGTGCCAGCAGCGTTTCGACAGGCGCTAACTATGGCTACACCTTC
j_gene: TRBJ2-2; v_gene: TRBV30; d_gene: TRBD2; CDR3aa: CAWSAGLAGELFF; CDR3nt: TGTGCCTGGAGCGCGGGACTAGCCGGGGAGCTGTTTTTT
j_gene: TRBJ2-1; v_gene: TRBV7-9; d_gene: TRBD2; CDR3aa: CASSLSSGRADNEQFF; CDR3nt: TGTGCCAGCAGCCTATCTAGCGGGAGGGCCGACAATGAGCAGTTCTTC
j_gene: TRBJ2-5; v_gene: TRBV6-6; d_gene: TRBD2; CDR3aa: CASSRSAGGPGETQYF; CDR3nt: TGTGCCAGCAGCCGCTCAGCGGGAGGGCCTGGGGAGACCCAGTACTTC
j_gene: TRBJ2-7; v_gene: TRBV19; d_gene: -; CDR3aa: CASSPQKGPYEQYF; CDR3nt: TGTGCCAGTAGCCCTCAGAAGGGGCCTTACGAGCAGTACTTC
j_gene: TRBJ1-1; v_gene: TRBV11-3; d_gene: -; CDR3aa: CASSRQENTEAFF; CDR3nt: TGTGCCAGCAGCCGGCAGGAGAACACTGAAGCTTTCTTT
j_gene: TRBJ2-1; v_gene: TRBV9; d_gene: -; CDR3aa: CASSVETGVNEQFF; CDR3nt: TGTGCCAGCAGCGTAGAAACGGGAGTTAATGAGCAGTTCTTC
j_gene: TRBJ1-1; v_gene: TRBV2; d_gene: -; CDR3aa: CASRVDRMNTEAFF; CDR3nt: TGTGCCAGCAGGGTCGACAGAATGAACACTGAAGCTTTCTTT
j_gene: TRBJ1-1; v_gene: TRBV6-5; d_gene: TRBD1; CDR3aa: CASSYPDRGAAFF; CDR3nt: TGTGCCAGCAGTTACCCGGACAGGGGAGCGGCTTTCTTT
j_gene: TRBJ2-2; v_gene: TRBV29-1; d_gene: -; CDR3aa: CSVDSGQGFTGELFF; CDR3nt: TGCAGCGTTGACTCTGGGCAGGGGTTCACCGGGGAGCTGTTTTTT
j_gene: TRBJ2-7; v_gene: TRBV11-2; d_gene: TRBD2; CDR3aa: CASSFGGRASYEQYF; CDR3nt: TGTGCCAGCAGCTTCGGCGGGAGGGCCTCTTACGAGCAGTACTTC
j_gene: TRBJ1-1; v_gene: TRBV5-6; d_gene: -; CDR3aa: CASSEGGMNTEAFF; CDR3nt: TGTGCCAGCAGCGAAGGGGGAATGAACACTGAAGCTTTCTTT
j_gene: TRBJ2-1; v_gene: TRBV7-9; d_gene: TRBD2; CDR3aa: CARQGSGLAHYNEQFF; CDR3nt: TGTGCCAGACAGGGATCAGGACTAGCGCACTACAATGAGCAGTTCTTC
j_gene: TRBJ2-5; v_gene: TRBV6-6; d_gene: -; CDR3aa: CASTQDREQYF; CDR3nt: TGTGCCAGCACCCAAGACAGAGAGCAGTACTTC
j_gene: TRBJ2-1; v_gene: TRBV11-3; d_gene: TRBD2; CDR3aa: CASSRTLAGPYNEQFF; CDR3nt: TGTGCCAGCAGCCGCACTCTAGCGGGCCCCTACAATGAGCAGTTCTTC